This entry describes one T cell receptor beta chain. Its target is unknown. At one of its ends the junction is not consistent with the germline gene, which may arise from a read error. PCR involved 60 Vbeta and 13 Jbeta primers. Profiling relied on immunoSEQ multiplex PCR, and the TCRdb table lists in-frame clones only, not all of them. The sample holds approximately 120,000 clones, about three quarters seen once. Germline CDR1 and CDR2: SGHDT and YYEEEE. The CDR3 totals 15 residues. Donors showed nominal health when sampled, although they likely had unrecorded immune exposures. The data belong to a study of cytomegalovirus exposure and HLA in healthy donors. Study-wide points: 150 or so TCR beta chains were listed as cytomegalovirus-associated. Rarity characterized most TCR sequences, yet some public TCRs appeared in many donors.

Input material: PBMCs. The rearrangement links TRBV5-6 to TRBJ1-1; 9 bases are a match to TRBD1. The source is a man aged 50 to 60 in good health and CMV-seronegative. The CDR3 DNA follows: TGTGCCAGCAGTTTGGGGGACAGGGTGAACACTGAAGCTTTCTTT. Its translation: CASSLGDRVNTEAFF.